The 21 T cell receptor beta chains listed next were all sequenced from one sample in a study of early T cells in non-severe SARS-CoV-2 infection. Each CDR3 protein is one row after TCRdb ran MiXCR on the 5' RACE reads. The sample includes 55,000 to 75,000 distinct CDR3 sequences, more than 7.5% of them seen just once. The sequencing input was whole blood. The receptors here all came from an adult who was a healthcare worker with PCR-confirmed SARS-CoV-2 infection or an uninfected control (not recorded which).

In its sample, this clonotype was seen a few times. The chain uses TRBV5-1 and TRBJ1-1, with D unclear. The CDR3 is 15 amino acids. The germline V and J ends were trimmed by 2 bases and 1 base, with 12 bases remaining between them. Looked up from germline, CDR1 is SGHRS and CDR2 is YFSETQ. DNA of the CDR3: TGCGCCAGCAGCTTCTCAATAGGACGGAACACTGAAGCTTTCTTT. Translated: CASSFSIGRNTEAFF. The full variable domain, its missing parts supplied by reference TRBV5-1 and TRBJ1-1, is KAGVTQTPRYLIKTRGQQVTLSCSPISGHRSVSWYQQTPGQGLQFLFEYFSETQRNKGNFPGRFSGRQFSNSRSEMNVSTLELGDSALYLCASSFSIGRNTEAFFGQGTRLTVV.

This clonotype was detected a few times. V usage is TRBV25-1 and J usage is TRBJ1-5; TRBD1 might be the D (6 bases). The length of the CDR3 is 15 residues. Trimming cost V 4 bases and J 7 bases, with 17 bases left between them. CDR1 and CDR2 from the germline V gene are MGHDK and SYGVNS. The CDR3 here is CASSAPTGTGQPQHF. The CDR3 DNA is TGTGCCAGCAGTGCCCCTACAGGGACCGGGCAGCCCCAGCATTTT.

CDR3 amino acids: CASRGRGGQPQHF. For the CDR3, the DNA is TGTGCCAGCAGAGGCAGGGGTGGACAGCCCCAGCATTTT. This chain links TRBV7-8 with TRBJ1-5, with D possibly TRBD1 on 6 matching bases. CDR1 and CDR2 from the germline V gene are SGHVS and FQNEAQ. The germline V and J ends were trimmed by 6 bases and 7 bases, with 13 bases remaining between them. The CDR3 spans 13 residues.

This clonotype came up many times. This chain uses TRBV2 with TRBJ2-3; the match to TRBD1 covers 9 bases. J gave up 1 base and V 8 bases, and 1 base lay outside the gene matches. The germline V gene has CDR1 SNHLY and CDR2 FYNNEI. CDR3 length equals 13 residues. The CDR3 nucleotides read TGTGCCAGCGGGGACAGGGGCACAGATACGCAGTATTTT. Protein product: CASGDRGTDTQYF.

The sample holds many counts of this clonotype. CDR3 coding DNA: TGTGCCAGCAGCTTAGATTGGGGGACCGGGACTAGCGGGTCCGATACGCAGTATTTT. It translates to CASSLDWGTGTSGSDTQYF. The chain recombines TRBV11-2 with TRBJ2-3; 12 bases are shared with TRBD2. The CDR3 is made up of 19 amino acids. V shed 0 bases, J shed 6 bases, and the junction held 13 bases outside the gene matches. CDR1 and CDR2 (germline): SGHAT, FQNNGV.

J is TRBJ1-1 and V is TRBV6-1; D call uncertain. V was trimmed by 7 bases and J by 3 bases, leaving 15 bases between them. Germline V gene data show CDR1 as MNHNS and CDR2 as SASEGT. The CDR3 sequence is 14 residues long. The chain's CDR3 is CASIPVLGYTEAFF. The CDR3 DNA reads TGTGCCAGCATCCCGGTCCTTGGGTACACTGAAGCTTTCTTT.

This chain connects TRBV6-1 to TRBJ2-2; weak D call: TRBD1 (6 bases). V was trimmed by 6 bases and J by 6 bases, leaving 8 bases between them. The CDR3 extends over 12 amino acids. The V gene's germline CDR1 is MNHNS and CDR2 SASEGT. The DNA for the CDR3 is TGTGCCAGCAGAGCAGGGGCCGGGGAGCTGTTTTTT. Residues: CASRAGAGELFF.

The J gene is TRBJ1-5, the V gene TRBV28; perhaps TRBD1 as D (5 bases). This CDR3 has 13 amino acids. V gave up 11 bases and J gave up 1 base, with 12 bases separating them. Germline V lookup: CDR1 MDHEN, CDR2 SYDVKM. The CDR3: CALGARSNQPQHF. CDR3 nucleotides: TGTGCCCTCGGGGCGAGAAGCAATCAGCCCCAGCATTTT.

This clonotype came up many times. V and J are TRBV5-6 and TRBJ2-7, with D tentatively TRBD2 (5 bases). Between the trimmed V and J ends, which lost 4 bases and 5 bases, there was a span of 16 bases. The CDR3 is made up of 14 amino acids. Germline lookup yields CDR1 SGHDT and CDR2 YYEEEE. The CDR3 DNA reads TGTGCCAGCAGCAACCCACGAGGGTCGGACGAGCAGTACTTC. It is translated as CASSNPRGSDEQYF.

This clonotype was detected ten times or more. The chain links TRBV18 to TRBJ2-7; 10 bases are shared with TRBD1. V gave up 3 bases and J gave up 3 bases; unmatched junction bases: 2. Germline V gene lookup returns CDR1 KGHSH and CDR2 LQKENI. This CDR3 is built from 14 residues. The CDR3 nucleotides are TGTGCCAGCTCACCCGGGACAGGGGACTACGAGCAGTACTTC. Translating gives CASSPGTGDYEQYF.

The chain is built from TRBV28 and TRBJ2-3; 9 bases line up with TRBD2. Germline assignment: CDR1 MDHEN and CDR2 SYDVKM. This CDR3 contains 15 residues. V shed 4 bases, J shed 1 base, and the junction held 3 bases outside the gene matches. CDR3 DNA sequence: TGTGCCAGCAGTTCCTTAGCGGGAGGCACAGATACGCAGTATTTT. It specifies CASSSLAGGTDTQYF.

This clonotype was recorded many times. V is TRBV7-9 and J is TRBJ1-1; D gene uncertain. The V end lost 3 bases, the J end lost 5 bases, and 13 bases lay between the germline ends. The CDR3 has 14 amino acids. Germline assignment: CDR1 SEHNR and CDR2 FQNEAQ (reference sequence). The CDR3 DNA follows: TGTGCCAGCAGCTTTGGGGTAAGATGGACTGAAGCTTTCTTT. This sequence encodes CASSFGVRWTEAFF.

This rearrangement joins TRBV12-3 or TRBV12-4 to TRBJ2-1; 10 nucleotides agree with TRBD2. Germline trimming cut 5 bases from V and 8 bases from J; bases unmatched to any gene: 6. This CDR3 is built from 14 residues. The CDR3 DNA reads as TGTGCCAGCAGTGGGGGACTAGCGTCCGATGAGCAGTTCTTC. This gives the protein CASSGGLASDEQFF.

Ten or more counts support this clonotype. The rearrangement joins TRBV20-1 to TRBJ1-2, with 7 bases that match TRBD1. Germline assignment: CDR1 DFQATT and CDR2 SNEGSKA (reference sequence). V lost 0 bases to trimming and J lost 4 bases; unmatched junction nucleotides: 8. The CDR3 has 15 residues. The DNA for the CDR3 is TGCAGTGCTAGAGAAGGCAGGGGGAAAATCTATGGCTACACCTTC. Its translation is CSAREGRGKIYGYTF.

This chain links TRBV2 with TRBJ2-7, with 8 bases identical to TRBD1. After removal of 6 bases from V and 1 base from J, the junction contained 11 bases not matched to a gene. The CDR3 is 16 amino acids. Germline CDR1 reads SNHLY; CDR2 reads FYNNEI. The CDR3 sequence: CASSAKGTGLSYEQYF. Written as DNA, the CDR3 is TGTGCCAGCAGCGCCAAAGGGACAGGCCTTTCCTACGAGCAGTACTTC.

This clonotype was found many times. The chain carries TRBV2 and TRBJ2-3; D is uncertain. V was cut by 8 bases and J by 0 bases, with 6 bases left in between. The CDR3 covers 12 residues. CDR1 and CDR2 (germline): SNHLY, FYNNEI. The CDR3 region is CASGLSTDTQYF. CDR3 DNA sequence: TGTGCCAGCGGCTTGAGCACAGATACGCAGTATTTT.

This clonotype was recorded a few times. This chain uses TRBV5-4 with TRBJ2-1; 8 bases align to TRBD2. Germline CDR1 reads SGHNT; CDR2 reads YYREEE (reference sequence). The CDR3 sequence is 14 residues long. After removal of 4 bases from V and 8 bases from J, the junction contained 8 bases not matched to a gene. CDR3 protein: CASSKGREGHEQFF. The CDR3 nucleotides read TGTGCCAGCAGCAAAGGCCGGGAGGGCCATGAGCAGTTCTTC.

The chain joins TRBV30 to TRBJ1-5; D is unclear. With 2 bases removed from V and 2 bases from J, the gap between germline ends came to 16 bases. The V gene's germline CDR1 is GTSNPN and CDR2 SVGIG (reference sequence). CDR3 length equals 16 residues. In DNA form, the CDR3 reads TGTGCCTGGAGTTACCAAGGCGGGGTGCGCAATCAGCCCCAGCATTTT. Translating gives CAWSYQGGVRNQPQHF.

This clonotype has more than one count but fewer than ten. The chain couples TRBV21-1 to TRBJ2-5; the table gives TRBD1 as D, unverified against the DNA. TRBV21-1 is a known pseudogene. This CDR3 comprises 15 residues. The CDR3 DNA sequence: TGTGCCAGCAGCTACAAGGACAGGTCTCAAGAGACCCAGTACTTC. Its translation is CASSYKDRSQETQYF.

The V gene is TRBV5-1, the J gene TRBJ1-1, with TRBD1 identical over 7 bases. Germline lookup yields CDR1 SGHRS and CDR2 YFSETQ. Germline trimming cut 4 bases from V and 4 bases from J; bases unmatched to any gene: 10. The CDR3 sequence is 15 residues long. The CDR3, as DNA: TGCGCCAGCAGCCCGGGGGAGGGGGCGATCACTGAAGCTTTCTTT. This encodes CASSPGEGAITEAFF.

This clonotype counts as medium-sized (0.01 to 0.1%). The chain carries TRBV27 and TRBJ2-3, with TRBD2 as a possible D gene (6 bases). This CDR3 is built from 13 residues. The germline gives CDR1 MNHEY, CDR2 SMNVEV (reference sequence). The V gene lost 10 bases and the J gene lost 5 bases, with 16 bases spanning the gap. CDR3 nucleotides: TGTGCCACCAACGGGGGAGACAGAGATACGCAGTATTTT. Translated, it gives CATNGGDRDTQYF.